The entry below gives a single T cell receptor (beta chain) sequence along with its context. This entry comes from a study of blood T cell repertoires in COVID-19. Study overall: There were acute and convalescent COVID-19 samples, and they came from the United States, Italy and Spain. PBMCs, B-cell-depleted T cells, or T cells were the source of the cDNA or gDNA that made up the material.

Original processing notes: Reference gene primer amplification in the assay estimated nucleated cell counts. Some clones are missing from TCRdb's copy, which holds only in-frame ones; the method was immunoSEQ multiplex PCR. That table furnishes V, J and clone size, whereas the DNA furnished D and trimming. The profile shows around 450,000 clones, about 92% of them singletons. CDR1 and CDR2 from the germline V gene are LNHNV and YYDKDF (reference sequence). V shed 1 base and J shed 5 bases, with 6 bases lying between them. This CDR3 comprises 13 residues. The sample taken for sequencing was PBMCs or T cells enriched from blood (not recorded which). The chain employs TRBV15 and TRBJ1-5; D unclear. This sequence was found in a man in his late teens or twenties who had recovered from COVID-19. In nucleotides, the CDR3 is TGTGCCACCAGCAGAGGGCGGTATCAGCCCCAGCATTTT. As protein: CATSRGRYQPQHF.